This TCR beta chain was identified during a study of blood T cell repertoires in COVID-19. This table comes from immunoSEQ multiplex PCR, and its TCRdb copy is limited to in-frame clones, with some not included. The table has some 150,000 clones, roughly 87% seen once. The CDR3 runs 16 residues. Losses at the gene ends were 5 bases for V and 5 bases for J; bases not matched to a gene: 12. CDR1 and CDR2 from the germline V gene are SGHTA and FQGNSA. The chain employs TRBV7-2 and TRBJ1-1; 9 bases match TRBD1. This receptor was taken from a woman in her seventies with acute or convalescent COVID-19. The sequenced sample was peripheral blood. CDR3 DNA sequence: TGTGCCAGCAGCGGCAGGACAGGGGTTCAGATGACTGAAGCTTTCTTT. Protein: CASSGRTGVQMTEAFF.